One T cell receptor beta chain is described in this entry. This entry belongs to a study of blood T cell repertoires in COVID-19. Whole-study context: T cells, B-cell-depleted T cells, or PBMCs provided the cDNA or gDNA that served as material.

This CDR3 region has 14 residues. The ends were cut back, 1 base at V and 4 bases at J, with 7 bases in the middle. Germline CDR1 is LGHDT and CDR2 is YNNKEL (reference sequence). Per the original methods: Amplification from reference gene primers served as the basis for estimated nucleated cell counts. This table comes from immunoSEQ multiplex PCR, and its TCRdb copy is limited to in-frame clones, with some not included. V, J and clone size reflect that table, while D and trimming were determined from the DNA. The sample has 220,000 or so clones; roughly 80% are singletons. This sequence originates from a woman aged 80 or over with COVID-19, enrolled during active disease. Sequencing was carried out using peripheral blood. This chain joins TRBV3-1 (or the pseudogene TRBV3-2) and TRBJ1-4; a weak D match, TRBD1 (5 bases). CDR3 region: CASSQGTLNEKLFF. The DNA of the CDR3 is TGTGCCAGCAGCCAAGGGACACTTAATGAAAAACTGTTTTTT.